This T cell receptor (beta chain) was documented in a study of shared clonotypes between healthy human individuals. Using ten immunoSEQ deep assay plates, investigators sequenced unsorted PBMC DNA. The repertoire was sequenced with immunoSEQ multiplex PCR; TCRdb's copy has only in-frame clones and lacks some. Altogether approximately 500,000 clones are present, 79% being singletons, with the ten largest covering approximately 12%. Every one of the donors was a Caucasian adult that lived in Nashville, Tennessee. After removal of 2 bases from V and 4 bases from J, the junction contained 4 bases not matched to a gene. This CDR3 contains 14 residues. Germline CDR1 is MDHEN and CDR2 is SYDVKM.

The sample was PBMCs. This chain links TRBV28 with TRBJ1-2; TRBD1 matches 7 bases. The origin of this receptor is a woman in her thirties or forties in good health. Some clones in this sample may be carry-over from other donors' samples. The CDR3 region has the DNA TGTGCCAGCAGTTTAACCGGACAGGTCTATGGCTACACCTTC. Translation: CASSLTGQVYGYTF.